Presented here are 3 T cell receptor beta chains from one specimen sequenced in a study of T cell responses to AZD1222 COVID-19 vaccine. Profiling relied on immunoSEQ multiplex PCR, and the TCRdb table lists in-frame clones only, not all of them. The table shows about 78,000 clones, with approximately 86% occurring only once. Source: peripheral blood, taken on day 0 of MenACWY control vaccination. These receptors all come from an adult in good health.

The CDR3 region is CSASPPPGRVNEQFF. The CDR3 nucleotides are TGCAGTGCTAGTCCCCCCCCGGGCAGGGTGAATGAGCAGTTCTTC. The chain has TRBV20-1 and TRBJ2-1; D perhaps matches TRBD1 (5 bases). This CDR3 contains 15 residues. Trimming removed 3 bases at V and 7 bases at J, with 19 bases between. Germline V gene sequence: CDR1 DFQATT, CDR2 SNEGSKA (reference sequence).

This chain joins TRBV5-4 and TRBJ1-5; unclear D gene. The length of the CDR3 is 13 residues. Germline CDR1 is SGHNT and CDR2 is YYREEE (reference sequence). Between the trimmed V and J ends, which lost 0 bases and 6 bases, there was a span of 7 bases. Here the CDR3 reads CASSLGPAQPQHF. DNA for the CDR3: TGTGCCAGCAGCTTGGGGCCCGCTCAGCCCCAGCATTTT. The full variable domain, completed using reference TRBV5-4 and TRBJ1-5, is ETGVTQSPTHLIKTRGQQVTLRCSSQSGHNTVSWYQQALGQGPQFIFQYYREEENGRGNFPPRFSGLQFPNYSSELNVNALELDDSALYLCASSLGPAQPQHFGDGTRLSIL.

The chain couples TRBV14 to TRBJ1-4, with D maybe TRBD1 (5 bases). CDR3 size: 15 residues. Per the germline V gene, CDR1 is SGHDN and CDR2 is FVKESK. Trimming removed 2 bases at V and 5 bases at J, with 12 bases between. CDR3 nucleotide sequence: TGTGCCAGCAGCCAACAGACTGGGGCCAATGAAAAACTGTTTTTT. Translating it yields CASSQQTGANEKLFF.